The 29 T cell receptor beta chains below come from one sample, sequenced in a study of identical twins. Each CDR3 protein gets one entry after TCRdb re-called the 5' RACE reads with MiXCR. The repertoire holds about 200,000 distinct CDR3 sequences, with 6.5% to 8.5% as singletons. The sample was also linked to a second study, of yellow fever vaccine responses in identical twins.

Sequenced sample: memory (CD45RO+) T cells sorted from blood. All receptors come from a woman aged 18-35 years in good health.

J is TRBJ2-3 and V is TRBV9; D might be TRBD1 (5 bases). Between the trimmed V and J ends, which lost 7 bases and 0 bases, there was a span of 12 bases. Germline V gene sequence: CDR1 SGDLS, CDR2 YYNGEE. CDR3 length equals 14 residues. The DNA for the CDR3 is TGTGCCAGCGGGTGGAAGGGGAGCACAGATACGCAGTATTTT. Its translation: CASGWKGSTDTQYF.

This clonotype was recorded at least ten times. The chain employs TRBV5-1 and TRBJ2-3; D may be TRBD1 (7 bases). Germline CDR1 is SGHRS and CDR2 is YFSETQ. V was pared by 0 bases and J by 4 bases, with 15 bases between. The CDR3 is made up of 16 amino acids. CDR3 nucleotides: TGCGCCAGCAGCTTGGGGAGGGGGCCCGGGGCAGATACGCAGTATTTT. Translated, it gives CASSLGRGPGADTQYF.

The chain has TRBV5-1 and TRBJ2-7; 7 bases are a match to TRBD1. Germline V CDR1 and CDR2: SGHRS, YFSETQ. The CDR3 spans 15 residues. V was clipped by 1 base and J by 2 bases; unmatched bases: 6. DNA of the CDR3: TGCGCCAGCAGCTTGAGTGGGACAGACACCTACGAGCAGTACTTC. Translation gives CASSLSGTDTYEQYF.

Ten or more counts support this clonotype. This chain joins TRBV12-5 and TRBJ1-1; D is possibly TRBD1 (6 bases). Trimming removed 5 bases from V and 1 base from J, with 14 bases in between. Per the germline V gene, CDR1 is LGHNT and CDR2 is FRNRAP. This CDR3 contains 15 residues. CDR3 in amino acids: CASGVTGLGNTEAFF. In DNA form, the CDR3 reads TGTGCTAGTGGTGTCACAGGGTTGGGGAACACTGAAGCTTTCTTT.

There are a few counts of this clonotype. V is TRBV3-1 and J is TRBJ2-3; TRBD2 matches 11 bases. The CDR3 length is 17 residues. V was pared by 2 bases and J by 2 bases, with 6 bases of the junction left unmatched. Germline loops: CDR1 LGHDT, CDR2 YNNKEL (reference sequence). The CDR3: CASSQITSGSFTDTQYF. The CDR3 DNA reads as TGTGCCAGCAGCCAAATAACTAGCGGGAGTTTCACAGATACGCAGTATTTT.

In this sample, this clonotype turned up many times. The V call is TRBV7-2, the J call TRBJ1-5, with D hard to call. The CDR3 runs 13 residues. CDR1 and CDR2 (germline): SGHTA, FQGNSA. V lost 5 bases to trimming and J lost 0 bases, with 5 bases between them. CDR3 sequence (DNA): TGTGCCAGCAGCCCCGATAGCAATCAGCCCCAGCATTTT. Its protein product is CASSPDSNQPQHF.

The sample holds many counts of this clonotype. This chain links TRBV29-1 with TRBJ2-7, with a weak D call TRBD2 (5 bases). V was pared by 4 bases and J by 3 bases, with 13 bases between. From germline, CDR1 is SQVTM and CDR2 ANQGSEA. The CDR3 loop spans 13 amino acids. The CDR3 DNA follows: TGCAGCGTTGTAGGAGGACTTATCTACGAGCAGTACTTC. It translates to CSVVGGLIYEQYF.

This clonotype was detected only a few times. The chain recombines TRBV6-2 or TRBV6-3 with TRBJ2-7; 9 bases match TRBD1. Germline-derived CDR1 and CDR2 are MNHEY and SVGEGT. The CDR3 is 15 residues long. J was trimmed by 1 base and V by 5 bases; bases with no gene match: 6. The DNA for the CDR3 is TGTGCCAGCAGTACTCGGGACAGGGCGTCCTACGAGCAGTACTTC. This gives the protein CASSTRDRASYEQYF.

This clonotype showed up just a few times. This chain links TRBV20-1 with TRBJ2-3, with TRBD1 matching 7 bases. With 0 bases clipped from V and 1 base from J, the junction kept 7 bases outside the gene matches. CDR3 size: 16 residues. From germline, CDR1 is DFQATT and CDR2 SNEGSKA (reference sequence). The CDR3 nucleotides read TGCAGTGCTAGAGACCTGACAGGGAAGGGCACAGATACGCAGTATTTT. Protein sequence: CSARDLTGKGTDTQYF.

This clonotype was counted many times. V and J are TRBV27 and TRBJ2-1, with D tentatively TRBD2 (5 bases). The CDR3 consists of 11 residues. V dropped 4 bases and J dropped 10 bases, with 8 bases sitting between them. Germline CDR1 reads MNHEY; CDR2 reads SMNVEV (reference sequence). CDR3 sequence reads: CASSWRREQFF. DNA for the CDR3: TGTGCCAGCAGTTGGAGGCGGGAGCAGTTCTTC.

The chain has TRBV5-1 and TRBJ1-1; TRBD1 is a possible D gene (5 bases). Germline V gene sequence: CDR1 SGHRS, CDR2 YFSETQ. This CDR3 spans 14 amino acids. The V end lost 1 base, the J end lost 7 bases, and 14 bases lay between the germline ends. The CDR3 protein is CASSLIGAGSEAFF. Written as DNA, the CDR3 is TGCGCCAGCAGCTTGATCGGCGCAGGGAGTGAAGCTTTCTTT.

The CDR3 nucleotides are TGCAGCGTTGCTGACGGGGACTATGGCTACACCTTC. This gives the protein CSVADGDYGYTF. This chain uses TRBV29-1 with TRBJ1-2; D is unresolved. This CDR3 has 12 residues. Trimming pared 4 bases from V and 3 bases from J, leaving 9 bases between. The germline gives CDR1 SQVTM, CDR2 ANQGSEA.

This clonotype was picked up many times. The chain combines TRBV15 with TRBJ1-6; no reliable D call. Trimming shortened V by 0 bases and J by 7 bases, and 4 bases separated the two germline ends. This CDR3 region has 13 residues. Germline values: CDR1 LNHNV, CDR2 YYDKDF (reference sequence). For the CDR3, the DNA is TGTGCCACCAGCAGAGATGGGAATTCACCCCTCCACTTT. Translation gives CATSRDGNSPLHF.

This clonotype was seen a handful of times. CDR3 coding DNA: TGTGCCAGCAGTGAAGCGCGAGCGGGGGCGGAGACCCAGTACTTC. Translated, it gives CASSEARAGAETQYF. The chain recombines TRBV2 with TRBJ2-5; 8 bases are a match to TRBD2. The germline V gene encodes CDR1 SNHLY and CDR2 FYNNEI. Unmatched junction bases numbered 5, after V lost 0 bases and J lost 5 bases. The CDR3 contains 15 residues.

A word on this clonotype: One junction end does not reproduce the germline sequence, and a read error may be involved. The V gene is TRBV3-1, the J gene TRBJ2-3; 8 bases match TRBD1. Germline-derived CDR1 and CDR2 are LGHDT and YNNKEL (reference sequence). The CDR3 is made up of 12 amino acids. CDR3 sequence reads: CACRGPTDTQYF. The CDR3 region has the DNA TGTGCCTGCAGGGGGCCTACAGATACGCAGTATTTT.

This clonotype has more than one count but fewer than ten. V gene TRBV12-3 or TRBV12-4 combines with J gene TRBJ2-3, with 12 positions matching TRBD2. The junction had 10 bases not matched to a gene; V was cut back by 6 bases and J by 0 bases. CDR3 length: 18 amino acids. The CDR3 loop is CASSPGTSGRPSTDTQYF. In DNA, the CDR3 is TGTGCCAGCAGCCCTGGGACTAGCGGGCGGCCGAGCACAGATACGCAGTATTTT.

This clonotype was observed a few times. The chain carries TRBV15 and TRBJ1-4; D is perhaps TRBD1 (6 bases). V lost 4 bases, J lost 7 bases, and 13 bases lay in between. This CDR3 is 14 amino acids long. CDR1 is LNHNV and CDR2 is YYDKDF in the germline V gene (reference sequence). This CDR3 reads CATSKGRGGEKLFF. For the CDR3, the DNA is TGTGCCACCAGCAAGGGCAGGGGCGGTGAAAAACTGTTTTTT.

Here the CDR3 DNA reads TGCAGTGCTAGAAAGGTCCAGGGTGGAGAAAAACTGTTTTTT. It encodes CSARKVQGGEKLFF. The V call is TRBV20-1, the J call TRBJ1-4; maybe TRBD1 (5 bases). Per germline, CDR1 DFQATT and CDR2 SNEGSKA (reference sequence). This CDR3 region has 14 residues. Trimming shortened V by 2 bases and J by 8 bases, and 15 bases separated the two germline ends.

This clonotype has a count of ten or more. The rearrangement uses TRBV24-1 and TRBJ2-3; D remains ambiguous. The CDR3 consists of 11 residues. From germline, CDR1 is KGHDR and CDR2 SFDVKD. V lost 0 bases to trimming and J lost 9 bases, with 3 bases between them. The CDR3, as DNA: TGTGCCACCAGTGATTTGGGAACGCAGTATTTT. Translating it yields CATSDLGTQYF.

This clonotype was detected many times. The chain joins TRBV11-2 to TRBJ2-2, with D unresolved. This CDR3 spans 16 amino acids. From germline, CDR1 is SGHAT and CDR2 FQNNGV. The V and J ends lost 4 bases and 0 bases respectively, with 12 bases between them. CDR3 DNA sequence: TGTGCCAGCAGCTCTAATTCCCTCGCGAACACCGGGGAGCTGTTTTTT. This sequence encodes CASSSNSLANTGELFF.

This clonotype came up many times. V gene TRBV12-3 or TRBV12-4 combines with J gene TRBJ2-7, with TRBD2 matching over 9 bases. J gave up 0 bases and V 11 bases, and 5 bases lay outside the gene matches. The CDR3 is 13 residues long. CDR3 DNA sequence: TGTGCCTCAAGACTAGCGGACTCCTACGAGCAGTACTTC. Protein sequence: CASRLADSYEQYF.

This clonotype was counted ten times or more. V usage is TRBV12-3 or TRBV12-4 and J usage is TRBJ2-6; D is undetermined. V was shortened by 5 bases and J by 3 bases, with 8 bases between the two germline ends. This CDR3 is 14 amino acids long. The CDR3 bases are TGTGCCAGCAGTAAAGACGGTGGGGCCAACGTCCTGACTTTC. It encodes CASSKDGGANVLTF.

The table lists this clonotype with a few counts. The chain is built from TRBV4-3 and TRBJ2-6, with TRBD2 as a possible D gene (5 bases). CDR3 length: 15 amino acids. The germline CDR1 and CDR2 sequences are LGHNA and YSLEER. V dropped 3 bases and J dropped 3 bases, with 9 bases sitting between them. Here the CDR3 reads CASSHQADGANVLTF. DNA of the CDR3: TGCGCCAGCAGCCATCAAGCGGATGGGGCCAACGTCCTGACTTTC.

This clonotype was picked up many times. The rearrangement joins TRBV12-3 or TRBV12-4 to TRBJ2-5; 9 nucleotides agree with TRBD2. The CDR3 runs to 15 residues. J was trimmed by 1 base and V by 3 bases; bases with no gene match: 3. The CDR3 sequence: CASSLQRGVQETQYF. CDR3 in DNA: TGTGCCAGCAGTTTGCAGCGGGGGGTCCAAGAGACCCAGTACTTC.

The chain combines TRBV9 with TRBJ2-1; weak D call: TRBD1 (6 bases). Germline CDR1 and CDR2: SGDLS and YYNGEE. Trimming removed 1 base at V and 3 bases at J, with 17 bases between. This CDR3 spans 17 amino acids. This CDR3 reads CASSVTFSGDIYNEQFF. CDR3 bases: TGTGCCAGCAGCGTAACTTTTTCAGGGGACATCTACAATGAGCAGTTCTTC.

The chain uses TRBV10-1 and TRBJ2-3, with TRBD2 as a possible D gene (5 bases). Germline V gene sequence: CDR1 WNHNN, CDR2 SYGVQD (reference sequence). Trimming took off 3 bases at V and 2 bases at J, with 9 bases between the two ends. The CDR3 has 14 residues. The CDR3: CASSDPGITDTQYF. For the CDR3, the DNA is TGCGCCAGCAGTGACCCGGGGATCACAGATACGCAGTATTTT.

This clonotype came up many times. The chain combines TRBV12-3 or TRBV12-4 with TRBJ2-7; no firm D call. The CDR3 consists of 13 residues. The V and J ends lost 6 bases and 6 bases respectively, with 15 bases between them. The CDR3 is CASRGSPLREQYF. The DNA of the CDR3 is TGTGCCAGCAGGGGATCTCCTCTTCGCGAGCAGTACTTC.

This clonotype was seen ten or more times. This chain links TRBV12-3 or TRBV12-4 with TRBJ2-2; D gene ambiguous. The CDR3 length is 11 residues. Trimming left V 3 bases short and J 8 bases short, with 4 bases between. CDR3 bases: TGTGCCAGCAGTTTTTTAGGGGAGCTGTTTTTT. Translating gives CASSFLGELFF.

There are a few counts of this clonotype. The chain employs TRBV14 and TRBJ2-3; 12 bases match TRBD2. The germline CDR1 and CDR2 sequences are SGHDN and FVKESK. The CDR3 spans 17 residues. With V trimmed by 0 bases and J by 5 bases, 6 bases remained unmatched. CDR3 amino acids: CASSQDHGLAGRDTQYF. DNA for the CDR3: TGTGCCAGCAGCCAAGACCACGGACTAGCGGGGCGAGATACGCAGTATTTT.